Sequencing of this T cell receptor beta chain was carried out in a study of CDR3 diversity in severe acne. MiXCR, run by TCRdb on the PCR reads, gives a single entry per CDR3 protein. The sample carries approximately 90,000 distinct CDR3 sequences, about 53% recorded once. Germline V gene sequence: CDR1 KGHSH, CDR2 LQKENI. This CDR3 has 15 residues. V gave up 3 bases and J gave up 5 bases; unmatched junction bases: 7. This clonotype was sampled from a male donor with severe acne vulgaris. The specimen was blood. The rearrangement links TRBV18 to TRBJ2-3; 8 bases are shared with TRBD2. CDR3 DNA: TGTGCCAGCTCACCCTTTAGCGGGAATAAAGATACGCAGTATTTT. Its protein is CASSPFSGNKDTQYF.